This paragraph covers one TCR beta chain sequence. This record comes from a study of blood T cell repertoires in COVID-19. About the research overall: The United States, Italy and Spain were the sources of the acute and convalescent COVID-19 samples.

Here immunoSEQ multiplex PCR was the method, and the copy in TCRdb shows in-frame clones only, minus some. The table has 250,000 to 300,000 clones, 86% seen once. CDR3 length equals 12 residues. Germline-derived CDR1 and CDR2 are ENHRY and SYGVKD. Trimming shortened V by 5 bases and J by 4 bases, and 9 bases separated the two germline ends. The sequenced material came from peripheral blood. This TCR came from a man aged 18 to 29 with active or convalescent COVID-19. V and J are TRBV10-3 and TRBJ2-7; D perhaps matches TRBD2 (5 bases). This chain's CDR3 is CAISRERYEQYF. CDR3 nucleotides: TGTGCCATCAGTCGAGAGCGGTACGAGCAGTACTTC.